Below, one TCR beta chain is given with its context. Antigen: not known. Every donor provided one heparinised blood draw, which averaged roughly 120 mL. CD45RO/CCR7/CD25/CD127/CD95/CD27 separated CD4+ naive, central memory, regulatory and stem cell-like memory cells by sorting. As every portion of the isolated RNA was reverse transcribed, the sequencing read expressed TCRB transcripts. Each sample of naive, central memory or regulatory T cells had, on average, about 3.57 million reads. The method was immunoSEQ multiplex PCR; TCRdb's version includes in-frame clones alone and lacks a portion of them. The top ten clones hold 0.015% of a sample with approximately 300,000 clones, approximately 10% of them seen once. The sample is drawn from a study of beta chain features in type 1 diabetes. Whole-study results and caveats: In every one of the four CD4+ subsets, TCRB CDR3s were moderately but significantly shorter in Type 1 diabetes patients.

The receptor was derived from a woman aged 25 to 45 in good health. Sequences were obtained from naive CD4+ T cells from blood.

The CDR3 DNA reads TGTGCCAGCAGTGCGGACAGGGAGACCCAGTACTTC. Its translation: CASSADRETQYF. This chain links TRBV6-1 with TRBJ2-5; 7 bases match TRBD1. There are 12 residues in the CDR3. V was pared by 4 bases and J by 5 bases, with 1 base of the junction left unmatched. CDR1 and CDR2 from the germline V gene are MNHNS and SASEGT.